In its sample, the clone carrying this T cell receptor beta chain ranks as medium-sized. Its target is not known. This sample was included in a study of radiation and T cells in renal cell carcinoma. Repertoires were generated with immunoSEQ multiplex PCR, while TCRdb's copy carries only in-frame clones and drops some. The sample includes about 15,000 clones, under 70% of them seen just once. General study findings and limits: Top tumor clonotypes rose in blood 2 weeks post-radiation, then contracted.

This sample's treatment: 15 Gy SBRT to primary tumor, nephrectomy 4 weeks later. The CDR3 loop spans 16 amino acids. Germline lookup yields CDR1 SGDLS and CDR2 YYNGEE. V lost 0 bases, J lost 11 bases, and 11 bases stayed unmatched. This sequence was found in a woman in her 70s with renal cell carcinoma. The sequencing here drew on tumor tissue, taken from a patient whose treatment included radiotherapy and nephrectomy. V is TRBV9 and J is TRBJ2-4; 10 bases are a match to TRBD2. The CDR3 sequence: CASSVEPAGGIQFQYF. The CDR3 DNA is TGTGCCAGCAGCGTAGAACCAGCGGGAGGGATCCAATTTCAGTACTTC.